The 16 T cell receptor beta chains presented below share a single source sample, sequenced in a study of shared clonotypes between healthy human individuals. Clones were sequenced by immunoSEQ multiplex PCR, and TCRdb holds only the in-frame ones, with some missing. Among 450,000 to 500,000 clones listed, 81% were seen once. The material sequenced was PBMCs. Receptors originate from a woman aged 40 to 55 in good health. Some clones in this sample may be carry-over from other donors' samples.

The chain is built from TRBV5-6 and TRBJ2-2; 8 nucleotides align to TRBD2. The CDR3 consists of 17 residues. Germline-derived CDR1 and CDR2 are SGHDT and YYEEEE. Germline trimming cut 4 bases from V and 1 base from J; bases unmatched to any gene: 9. The CDR3 protein is CASSAKLAAWNTGELFF. The CDR3 nucleotides are TGTGCCAGCAGCGCCAAACTAGCGGCATGGAACACCGGGGAGCTGTTTTTT.

The chain uses TRBV2 and TRBJ1-4; D is uncertain. The germline V and J ends were trimmed by 3 bases and 5 bases, with 10 bases remaining between them. The germline CDR1 and CDR2 sequences are SNHLY and FYNNEI. The length of the CDR3 is 14 residues. Written as DNA, the CDR3 is TGTGCCAGCAGTGAGCTGCTGATGAATGAAAAACTGTTTTTT. Translation gives CASSELLMNEKLFF.

This clone was observed once. A far bigger clonotype differs at one base, so this is likely a read error. In the same sample, other DNA sequences code for this CDR3. V usage is TRBV9 and J usage is TRBJ2-1; possibly TRBD2 for D (5 bases). Germline lookup yields CDR1 SGDLS and CDR2 YYNGEE. This CDR3 comprises 14 residues. In DNA form, the CDR3 reads TGTGCCAGCAGCGTAGGGGGAGCCTACAACGAGCAGTTCTTC. Protein: CASSVGGAYNEQFF.

The rearrangement uses TRBV5-1 and TRBJ2-1; TRBD2 matches at 8 bases. Germline V lookup: CDR1 SGHRS, CDR2 YFSETQ. The ends lost 4 bases at V and 2 bases at J; junction bases unmatched: 5. The CDR3 runs to 15 residues. The CDR3 is CASSLSGSAYNEQFF. CDR3 DNA sequence: TGCGCCAGCAGCCTGAGCGGGAGCGCCTACAATGAGCAGTTCTTC.

Note on this clone: A read error likely explains this, since a far larger clone differs by one base. The V call is TRBV6-4, the J call TRBJ2-6, with D possibly being TRBD1 (6 bases). Germline CDR1 MRHNA, CDR2 SNTAGT. The CDR3 length is 16 residues. The CDR3 reads CASSPGQLSGADVLTF. In DNA form, the CDR3 reads TGTGCCAGCAGCCCGGGACAACTCTCTGGGGCCGACGTCCTGACTTTC.

This chain links TRBV5-1 with TRBJ1-2, with 7 bases fitting TRBD1. V trimming: 0 bases; J trimming: 4 bases; junction bases outside the gene matches: 12. The CDR3 spans 17 residues. Looked up from germline, CDR1 is SGHRS and CDR2 is YFSETQ. The CDR3: CASSLATGQSHFYGYTF. CDR3 DNA: TGCGCCAGCAGCTTGGCCACGGGACAGTCGCACTTCTATGGCTACACCTTC.

This chain links TRBV2 with TRBJ1-2, with D unresolved. The CDR3 sequence is 15 residues long. Trimming took 11 bases from V and 5 from J, leaving 24 bases between them. Germline V gene sequence: CDR1 SNHLY, CDR2 FYNNEI. CDR3 protein: CAGLGRSSSWYGYTF. The CDR3 DNA sequence: TGTGCCGGTCTCGGCCGGAGTTCTAGTTGGTATGGCTACACCTTC.

This sequence joins TRBV30 and TRBJ2-7, with TRBD2 matching 13 bases. With V trimmed by 1 base and J by 12 bases, 9 bases remained unmatched. The CDR3 is 14 residues long. CDR1 is GTSNPN and CDR2 is SVGIG in the germline V gene (reference sequence). The CDR3 nucleotides read TGTGCCTGGAGTGGGGGACTAGCGGGGACTGGATCGTACTTC. Protein sequence: CAWSGGLAGTGSYF.

The chain uses TRBV5-6 and TRBJ2-1, with 7 positions matching TRBD2. CDR1 and CDR2 (germline): SGHDT, YYEEEE. This CDR3 is built from 15 residues. The J segment lost 10 bases and the V segment lost 1 base, leaving 11 bases of the junction unmatched. CDR3: CASSLRGGRYDEQFF. The CDR3 DNA sequence: TGTGCCAGCAGCTTGAGAGGCGGGAGATACGACGAGCAGTTCTTC.

As concerns this clone: A far larger clone lies a single base away; this is likely a read error. The chain carries TRBV2 and TRBJ2-7, with a tentative D call TRBD2 (5 bases). CDR3 length: 14 residues. The germline gives CDR1 SNHLY, CDR2 FYNNEI. Deletions cut 1 base from V and 4 bases from J, with 11 bases between. The CDR3 here is CASSEVRGWYEQYF. The CDR3 DNA reads as TGTGCCAGCAGTGAAGTCCGGGGTTGGTACGAGCAGTACTTC.

This clone was seen only a few times. A far larger clone is only one base removed, so a read error is likely. Other DNA sequences in this sample translate to the same CDR3. The chain is built from TRBV29-1 and TRBJ1-2, with TRBD1 as a possible D gene (5 bases). Germline V gives CDR1 SQVTM, CDR2 ANQGSEA. This CDR3 spans 14 amino acids. The CDR3: CSVEGVGTNYGYTF. In DNA form, the CDR3 reads TGCAGCGTTGAAGGCGTAGGGACGAACTATGGCTACACATTC.

On this clone: A much larger clone lies a single base off, so this may be a read error. In the same sample, other DNA sequences code for this CDR3. The J gene is TRBJ2-3, the V gene TRBV7-6; D remains ambiguous. Looked up from germline, CDR1 is SGHVS and CDR2 is FNYEAQ. The germline V and J ends were trimmed by 0 bases and 0 bases, with 13 bases remaining between them. This CDR3 region has 17 residues. In DNA, the CDR3 is TGTGCCAGCAGCTTAGCAGGAATAGATCCCAGCACAGATACGCAGTATTTT. Translation: CASSLAGIDPSTDTQYF.

Turning to this clone: Distinct nucleotide sequences in the sample also encode this CDR3. V and J are TRBV20-1 and TRBJ2-5; D not certain. Germline CDR1 DFQATT, CDR2 SNEGSKA (reference sequence). CDR3 length equals 11 residues. Trimming took 6 bases from V and 0 from J, leaving 5 bases between them. The CDR3 bases are TGCAGTGCAGAACACCAAGAGACCCAGTACTTC. This encodes CSAEHQETQYF.

This clone was counted a few times. The V gene is TRBV7-2, the J gene TRBJ2-1, with 11 bases matching TRBD2. In germline, CDR1 is SGHTA, CDR2 FQGNSA. This CDR3 region has 15 residues. Unmatched junction bases numbered 7, after V lost 5 bases and J lost 7 bases. CDR3 sequence (DNA): TGTGCCAGCAGCCCCACCGGGACTAGCGGAAATGAGCAGTTCTTC. The encoded protein is CASSPTGTSGNEQFF.

The chain employs TRBV29-1 and TRBJ2-6; D is undetermined. Germline lookup yields CDR1 SQVTM and CDR2 ANQGSEA. The germline V and J ends were trimmed by 7 bases and 0 bases, with 4 bases remaining between them. CDR3 size: 12 residues. The CDR3, as DNA: TGCAGCGCGATCTCTGGGGCCAACGTCCTGACTTTC. It translates to CSAISGANVLTF.

For this clone: A read error is the likely source, as a far larger clone sits one nucleotide away. The chain is built from TRBV27 and TRBJ2-7, with no clear D. Germline loops: CDR1 MNHEY, CDR2 SMNVEV (reference sequence). The V end lost 6 bases, the J end lost 3 bases, and 24 bases lay between the germline ends. There are 17 residues in the CDR3. CDR3 protein: CASRESGSWFLGYEQYF. The CDR3 DNA follows: TGTGCCAGCAGAGAATCAGGCTCTTGGTTTTTAGGCTACGAGCAGTACTTC.